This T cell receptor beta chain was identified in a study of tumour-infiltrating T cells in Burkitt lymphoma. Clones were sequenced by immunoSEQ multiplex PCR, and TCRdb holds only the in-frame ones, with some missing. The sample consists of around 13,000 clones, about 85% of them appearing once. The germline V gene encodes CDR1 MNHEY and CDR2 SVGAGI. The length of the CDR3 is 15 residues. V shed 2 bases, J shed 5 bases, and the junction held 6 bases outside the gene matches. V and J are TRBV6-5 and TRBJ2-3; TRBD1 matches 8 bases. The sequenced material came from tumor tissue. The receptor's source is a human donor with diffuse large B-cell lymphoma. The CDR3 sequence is CASSYRTGQKDTQYF. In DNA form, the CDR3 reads TGTGCCAGCAGTTACAGGACAGGGCAAAAAGATACGCAGTATTTT.